One and the same sample provided the 8 T cell receptor beta chains below, sequenced in a study of identical twins. TCRdb fed the 5' RACE reads into MiXCR, producing one record per CDR3 protein. The sample carries 200,000 to 300,000 distinct CDR3 sequences, approximately 7% recorded once. This sample also belongs to another study, concerning yellow fever vaccine responses in identical twins.

The sequencing sample was made of memory (CD45RO+) T cells sorted from blood. These TCRs come from a woman younger than 30 in good health.

A few counts support this clonotype. The rearrangement links TRBV2 to TRBJ2-3, with a possible D match to TRBD1 (6 bases). Germline CDR1 is SNHLY and CDR2 is FYNNEI. Trimming left V 3 bases short and J 0 bases short, with 10 bases between. The length of the CDR3 is 15 residues. The CDR3 nucleotides are TGTGCCAGCAGTGACAGGGGTCGGAGCACAGATACGCAGTATTTT. The encoded protein is CASSDRGRSTDTQYF.

The CDR3 DNA reads TGTGCCAGCAGTTACTCAGCGAGGGATGGCTACACCTTC. Protein: CASSYSARDGYTF. This rearrangement joins TRBV6-5 to TRBJ1-2, with D unclear. The CDR3 extends over 13 amino acids. V was shortened by 0 bases and J by 6 bases, with 8 bases between the two germline ends. The V gene's germline CDR1 is MNHEY and CDR2 SVGAGI.

This clonotype came up many times. The rearrangement joins TRBV29-1 to TRBJ2-5; D not certain. The CDR3 runs to 10 residues. The germline V and J ends were trimmed by 2 bases and 2 bases, with 0 bases remaining between them. In germline, CDR1 is SQVTM, CDR2 ANQGSEA. CDR3 loop: CSVEQETQYF. The CDR3 DNA follows: TGCAGCGTTGAACAAGAGACCCAGTACTTC.

This clonotype was found many times. The chain joins TRBV6-1 to TRBJ1-4, with D maybe TRBD1 (6 bases). Germline loops: CDR1 MNHNS, CDR2 SASEGT. The CDR3 spans 15 residues. The V gene lost 6 bases and the J gene lost 2 bases, with 13 bases spanning the gap. The CDR3 DNA sequence: TGTGCCAGCAGCCGACAGGATAGCACTAATGAAAAACTGTTTTTT. Encoded protein: CASSRQDSTNEKLFF.

The V gene is TRBV9, the J gene TRBJ2-3; 13 nucleotides line up with TRBD2. V shed 4 bases, J shed 2 bases, and the junction held 10 bases outside the gene matches. The length of the CDR3 is 18 residues. The germline V gene encodes CDR1 SGDLS and CDR2 YYNGEE. This CDR3 is CASSLGLAGAIVTDTQYF. The CDR3 DNA reads as TGTGCCAGCAGCTTAGGACTAGCGGGGGCCATAGTCACAGATACGCAGTATTTT. Complete variable domain (other parts from reference TRBV9 and TRBJ2-3): DSGVTQTPKHLITATGQRVTLRCSPRSGDLSVYWYQQSLDQGLQFLIQYYNGEERAKGNILERFSAQQFPDLHSELNLSSLELGDSALYFCASSLGLAGAIVTDTQYFGPGTRLTVL.

V gene TRBV6-5 combines with J gene TRBJ2-2, with a tentative D call TRBD2 (6 bases). V was clipped by 4 bases and J by 6 bases, with 12 bases between them. This CDR3 spans 14 amino acids. Looked up from germline, CDR1 is MNHEY and CDR2 is SVGAGI. This CDR3 reads CASSWLAGSGELFF. Written as DNA, the CDR3 is TGTGCCAGCAGTTGGCTCGCGGGGTCCGGGGAGCTGTTTTTT.

This clonotype came up many times. The gene calls are TRBV7-2 and TRBJ1-2, with D unresolved. V was shortened by 1 base and J by 8 bases, with 8 bases between the two germline ends. The CDR3 spans 12 residues. Germline CDR1 reads SGHTA; CDR2 reads FQGNSA. The CDR3 coding sequence is TGTGCCAGCAGCTTAGTAGGAGAGGGCTACACCTTC. Its protein product is CASSLVGEGYTF.

J is TRBJ2-1 and V is TRBV20-1; maybe TRBD2 (5 bases). The CDR3 runs to 14 residues. Per germline, CDR1 DFQATT and CDR2 SNEGSKA (reference sequence). V shed 1 base and J shed 7 bases, with 14 bases lying between them. The CDR3 region is CSARVLGSSNEQFF. The CDR3 bases are TGCAGTGCTAGAGTGTTAGGGAGTTCAAATGAGCAGTTCTTC.